Described below is a single TCR beta chain sequence and its context. Its antigen remains unidentified. No qualities accompany the bases; no much larger clone lies one base away. The collaborating institutions used their own protocols to collect whole blood in K2EDTA tubes. For TCRbeta analysis, collaborator samples were shipped as frozen whole blood, as isolated PBMCs, or as DNA extracted from either sample type. The source of the sample is a study of blood T cell repertoires in COVID-19 (dated by TCRdb to the early 2020s). As for the study more broadly: Collaborator samples came from the United States, Italy and Spain and covered acute and convalescent phases of COVID-19. The material from the prospective study consisted of cDNA or gDNA derived from T cells, B-cell-depleted T cells, or PBMCs. Subjects who had been exposed to COVID-19, were actively infected with it, or had recovered from it provided the deeply sampled blood TCRbeta repertoires that made up the dataset. The repertoires were released in a freely available public database intended as a resource for research on the immune response to SARS-CoV-2. The samples were drawn from the first 160 participants of the ongoing ImmuneRACE study and from 1,254 subjects provided by 6 global collaborators. Nearly every sample came with metadata listing a de-identified subject ID, COVID-19 status, age in years and sex. Where available, HLA class I and class II types were taken from metadata supplied by the sample provider and were not determined by assay-based typing.

TCRbeta CDR3 regions were amplified from genomic DNA by means of the immunoSEQ Assay, a bias-controlled multiplex PCR. The published analysis was carried out like this. The number of nucleated cells in each sample was estimated by amplification of reference gene primers within the assay. Sequence reads were collapsed and filtered to measure the absolute abundance of every unique TCRbeta CDR3 rearrangement. For each sample, productive Simpson clonality was calculated as the square root of Simpson's diversity index across productive rearrangements. Entries here come from immuneACCESS through TCRdb and include only in-frame sequences with V and J called. Some clones fail to appear in such tables; in the studies checked, an unresolved V gene covers under half of the shortfall, and the cause of the remainder is unknown. V and J calls and clone size are given by that table; D and trimming were obtained from the DNA. The sample table shows 250,000 to 300,000 clones, and 80% to 90% are seen once. Jointly, the top ten make up approximately 11% of the sample.

General findings and caveats noted by the study authors: Clinical and demographic metadata were provided uncurated, with the amount varying by source and participant.

The CDR3 sequence holds 13 residues, the cysteine and phenylalanine included. The read is trimmed to its CDR3 DNA, 39 bases read in frame from base 1. V is cut by 5 bases and J by 4 bases, and the space between the germline ends is 11 bases. Sequences LGHDT (CDR1) and YNNKEL (CDR2) are obtained from the germline V gene (reference sequence). The material sequenced was peripheral blood. The receptor was isolated from a woman in her sixties or seventies with acute or convalescent COVID-19. This chain is built from TRBV3-1 (or the pseudogene TRBV3-2) and TRBJ1-2, with TRBD1 tentatively as D gene (5 bases match). The CDR3 protein is CASSREGSYGYTF. The nucleotide sequence is TGTGCCAGCAGCAGGGAGGGGAGCTATGGCTACACCTTC.